Shown below are 4 T cell receptor beta chains from a single sample sequenced in a study of prognosis after radiotherapy for stage I lung cancer. Two-round multiplex PCR on genomic DNA was the method by which TCR beta CDR3 was amplified. Primers (each specific to one TRBV or TRBJ gene) were used in first-round PCR. One entry per CDR3 protein results from TCRdb running MiXCR on the multiplex PCR reads. The table has roughly 30,000 distinct CDR3 sequences, about half seen once. Sequenced material: PBMCs, taken before or after stereotactic body radiation therapy (not recorded which). These receptors came from a donor over 45 with non-small cell lung cancer.

The genes are TRBV12-5 and TRBJ2-3; D might be TRBD1 (5 bases). The CDR3 sequence is 12 residues long. V lost 10 bases to trimming and J lost 6 bases, with 14 bases between them. Germline assignment: CDR1 LGHNT and CDR2 FRNRAP. CDR3 DNA sequence: TGTGCTATTGCCCAAAGGGGCGATACGCAGTATTTT. Translating gives CAIAQRGDTQYF.

This clonotype counts as medium-sized. This chain connects TRBV6-5 to TRBJ1-6, with TRBD1 matching 8 bases. The CDR3 is 15 residues long. The V segment lost 2 bases and the J segment 10 bases; nucleotides outside the gene matches: 7. CDR1 is MNHEY and CDR2 is SVGAGI in the germline V gene. The CDR3 sequence: CASSYLGQGGSPLHF. CDR3 in DNA: TGTGCCAGCAGTTACCTCGGACAGGGAGGATCACCCCTCCACTTT.

Details on this clonotype: This likely stems from a read error, as it lies one base from a far larger clone. This rearrangement joins TRBV7-9 to TRBJ1-1; 9 bases match TRBD1. The J segment lost 11 bases and the V segment lost 1 base, leaving 17 bases of the junction unmatched. From germline, CDR1 is SEHNR and CDR2 FQNEAQ (reference sequence). The CDR3 runs to 17 residues. In DNA, the CDR3 is TGTGCCAGCAGCTTAGGTAGAAGGGACAGGGCCAATCGGTGGGCTTTCTTT. Protein sequence: CASSLGRRDRANRWAFF.

This clonotype was seen at least ten times. V and J are TRBV4-1 and TRBJ1-1; D is uncertain. Germline V gene sequence: CDR1 MGHRA, CDR2 YSYEKL. The CDR3 is made up of 13 amino acids. The germline V and J ends were trimmed by 4 bases and 6 bases, with 12 bases remaining between them. The CDR3: CASSPREASEAFF. DNA of the CDR3: TGCGCCAGCAGCCCCCGGGAGGCGTCTGAAGCTTTCTTT.